What follows are 9 T cell receptor beta chains derived from one specimen sequenced in a study of technical replicates of blood from a few donors. Using immunoSEQ multiplex PCR, the repertoire was profiled, and TCRdb retains in-frame clones only, with some absent. The table records approximately 75,000 clones, approximately 96% of them present only once. The sequenced sample was T cells isolated from PBMCs. These receptors all come from a human donor in good health.

The gene calls are TRBV6-1 and TRBJ1-2, with TRBD1 as a possible D gene (6 bases). From germline, CDR1 is MNHNS and CDR2 SASEGT. Deletions cut 8 bases from V and 8 bases from J, with 15 bases between. The CDR3 contains 12 residues. CDR3 DNA: TGTGCCAGCCCGGACCCGAGGGGGGGCTACACCTTC. Protein: CASPDPRGGYTF.

V usage is TRBV2 and J usage is TRBJ2-7, with 8 bases aligning to TRBD1. The ends lost 2 bases at V and 5 bases at J; junction bases unmatched: 5. The CDR3 has 14 amino acids. The germline V gene encodes CDR1 SNHLY and CDR2 FYNNEI. This CDR3 reads CASSEQGAVNEQYF. The CDR3 nucleotides are TGTGCCAGCAGTGAACAGGGGGCAGTCAACGAGCAGTACTTC.

This sequence joins TRBV5-6 and TRBJ1-4; D gene unclear. The germline V gene has CDR1 SGHDT and CDR2 YYEEEE. The CDR3 is 13 residues long. Trimming shortened V by 4 bases and J by 6 bases, and 10 bases separated the two germline ends. DNA of the CDR3: TGTGCCAGCAGCCCCGAAGCCGATGAAAAACTGTTTTTT. It is translated as CASSPEADEKLFF.

The rearrangement joins TRBV27 to TRBJ2-3; D may be TRBD1 (6 bases). Per the germline V gene, CDR1 is MNHEY and CDR2 is SMNVEV (reference sequence). This CDR3 contains 13 residues. V gave up 4 bases and J gave up 5 bases, with 10 bases separating them. CDR3: CASSSDSRDTQYF. CDR3 coding DNA: TGTGCCAGCAGTTCGGACAGCCGAGATACGCAGTATTTT.

This clone has a handful of counts. This sequence joins TRBV7-9 and TRBJ2-7, with D possibly TRBD2 on 6 matching bases. V lost 5 bases and J 5 bases, leaving 10 bases between the germline ends. The V gene's germline CDR1 is SEHNR and CDR2 FQNEAQ (reference sequence). There are 12 residues in the CDR3. The CDR3 spells CASSPTSNEQYF. DNA for the CDR3: TGTGCCAGCAGCCCAACTAGCAACGAGCAGTACTTC.

The rearrangement links TRBV19 to TRBJ1-2; D ambiguous. The germline V gene encodes CDR1 LNHDA and CDR2 SQIVND (reference sequence). The CDR3 has 12 amino acids. V lost 10 bases and J lost 8, with 17 bases in between. Written as DNA, the CDR3 is TGTGCCACAGACGAGGGAGGGCCCGGCTACACCTTC. Its protein product is CATDEGGPGYTF.

The chain has TRBV4-3 and TRBJ1-2, with D perhaps matching TRBD1 (6 bases). The germline V gene encodes CDR1 LGHNA and CDR2 YSLEER. The CDR3 totals 16 residues. Between the trimmed V and J ends, which lost 2 bases and 4 bases, there was a span of 17 bases. The CDR3 spells CASSQHEGGGGYGYTF. CDR3 coding DNA: TGCGCCAGCAGCCAACACGAAGGGGGGGGAGGCTATGGCTACACCTTC.

CDR3 nucleotides: TGTGCCATCAGGGGGCAGGATGGCTACACCTTC. Translated: CAIRGQDGYTF. This chain connects TRBV10-3 to TRBJ1-2, with D maybe TRBD1 (5 bases). The CDR3 is 11 amino acids. The V end was cut by 6 bases, the J end by 6 bases, with 8 bases between. Germline CDR1 reads ENHRY; CDR2 reads SYGVKD.

This clone was seen once. The chain recombines TRBV27 with TRBJ2-7, with TRBD1 matching over 9 bases. V shed 3 bases and J 5 bases; nucleotides not matched to a gene: 8. The germline V gene has CDR1 MNHEY and CDR2 SMNVEV (reference sequence). This CDR3 spans 15 amino acids. This chain's CDR3 is CASSFTGGLVNEQYF. The CDR3 bases are TGTGCCAGCAGTTTCACAGGGGGCTTGGTCAACGAGCAGTACTTC.